This T cell receptor (beta chain) was recovered during a study of T cells in Graves' hyperthyroidism and ophthalmopathy. This clonotype was seen many times. Template material for amplifying TCR beta CDR3 regions consisted of RNA transcripts. HTBI primers drove first-round RT-PCR of the TCR CDR3. One entry per CDR3 protein results from TCRdb running MiXCR on the multiplex PCR reads. The table has hundreds of thousands of distinct CDR3 sequences, around 15% seen once; the top ten hold about 13%. CDR3 length equals 15 residues. Germline CDR1 SEHNR, CDR2 FQNEAQ (reference sequence). The ends were cut back, 2 bases at V and 1 base at J, with 12 bases in the middle.

The source of this sequence is a man aged 18 to 30 with Graves' ophthalmopathy. The V call is TRBV7-9, the J call TRBJ2-7, with TRBD2 as a possible D gene (5 bases). Sequencing used blood. This CDR3 is CASSLSPLASYEQYF. Written as DNA, the CDR3 is TGTGCCAGCAGCTTAAGCCCCCTAGCTTCCTACGAGCAGTACTTC.